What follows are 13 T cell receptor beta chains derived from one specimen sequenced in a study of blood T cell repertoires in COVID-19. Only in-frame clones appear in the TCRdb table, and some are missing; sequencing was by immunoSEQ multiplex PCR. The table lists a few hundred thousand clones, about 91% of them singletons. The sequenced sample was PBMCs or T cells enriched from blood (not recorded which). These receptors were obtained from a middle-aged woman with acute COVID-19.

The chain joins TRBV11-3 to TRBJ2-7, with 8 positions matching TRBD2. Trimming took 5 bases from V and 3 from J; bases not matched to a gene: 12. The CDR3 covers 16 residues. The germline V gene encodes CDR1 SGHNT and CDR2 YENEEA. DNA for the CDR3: TGTGCCAGCAGCCGAATTGCGCGGGAGGCCGACTACGAGCAGTACGTC. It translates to CASSRIAREADYEQYV.

The DNA for the CDR3 is TGTGCCAGCAGCCAAGACCTATCTAGGTCGAGGGAGCAGTACTTC. Protein sequence: CASSQDLSRSREQYF. This chain connects TRBV3-1 (or the pseudogene TRBV3-2) to TRBJ2-7, with D unclear. The CDR3 has 15 residues. CDR1 and CDR2 from the germline V gene are LGHDT and YNNKEL (reference sequence). Trimming removed 0 bases at V and 7 bases at J, with 16 bases between.

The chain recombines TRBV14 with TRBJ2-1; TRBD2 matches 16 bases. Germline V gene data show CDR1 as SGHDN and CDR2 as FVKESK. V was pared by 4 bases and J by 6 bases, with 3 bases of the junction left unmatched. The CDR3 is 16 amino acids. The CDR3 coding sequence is TGTGCCAGCAGCCCCGGGACTAGCGGGAGGGCCAATGAGCAGTTCTTC. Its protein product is CASSPGTSGRANEQFF.

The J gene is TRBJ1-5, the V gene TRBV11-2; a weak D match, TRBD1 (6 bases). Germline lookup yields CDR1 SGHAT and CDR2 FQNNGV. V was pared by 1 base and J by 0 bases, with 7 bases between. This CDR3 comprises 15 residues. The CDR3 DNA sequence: TGTGCCAGCAGCTTAGGACAGGATAGCAATCAGCCCCAGCATTTT. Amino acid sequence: CASSLGQDSNQPQHF.

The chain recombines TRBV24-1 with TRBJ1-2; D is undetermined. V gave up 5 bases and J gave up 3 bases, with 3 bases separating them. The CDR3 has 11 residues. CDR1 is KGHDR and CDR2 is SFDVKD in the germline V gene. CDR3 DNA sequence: TGTGCCACCAGTGGAGACTATGGCTACACCTTC. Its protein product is CATSGDYGYTF.

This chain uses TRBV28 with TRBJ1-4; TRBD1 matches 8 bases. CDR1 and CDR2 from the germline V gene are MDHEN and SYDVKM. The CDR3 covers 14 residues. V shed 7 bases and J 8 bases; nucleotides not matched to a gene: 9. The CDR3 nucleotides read TGTGCCAGCACCAACGGACAGGGTGCCGAAAAACTGTTTTTT. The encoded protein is CASTNGQGAEKLFF. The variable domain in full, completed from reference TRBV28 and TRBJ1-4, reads DVKVTQSSRYLVKRTGEKVFLECVQDMDHENMFWYRQDPGLGLRLIYFSYDVKMKEKGDIPEGYSVSREKKERFSLILESASTNQTSMYLCASTNGQGAEKLFFGSGTQLSVL.

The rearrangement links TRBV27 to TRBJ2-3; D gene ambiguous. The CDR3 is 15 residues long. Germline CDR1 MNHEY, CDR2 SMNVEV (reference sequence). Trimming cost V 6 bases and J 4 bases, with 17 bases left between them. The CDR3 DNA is TGTGCCAGCAGAATGACCCTAGTAGGCGCAGATACGCAGTATTTT. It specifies CASRMTLVGADTQYF.

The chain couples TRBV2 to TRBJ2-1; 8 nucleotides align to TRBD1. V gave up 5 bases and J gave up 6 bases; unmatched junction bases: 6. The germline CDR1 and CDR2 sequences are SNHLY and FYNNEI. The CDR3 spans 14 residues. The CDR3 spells CASSRTGSVNEQFF. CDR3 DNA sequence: TGTGCCAGCAGTCGGACAGGGAGCGTCAATGAGCAGTTCTTC.

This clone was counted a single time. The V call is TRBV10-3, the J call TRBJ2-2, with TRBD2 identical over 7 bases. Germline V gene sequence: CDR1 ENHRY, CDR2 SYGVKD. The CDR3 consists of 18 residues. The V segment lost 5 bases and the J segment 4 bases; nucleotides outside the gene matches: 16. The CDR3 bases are TGTGCCATCAGTTCCTCACCTCCCGGGGGGATAAGCACCGGGGAGCTGTTTTTT. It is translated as CAISSSPPGGISTGELFF.

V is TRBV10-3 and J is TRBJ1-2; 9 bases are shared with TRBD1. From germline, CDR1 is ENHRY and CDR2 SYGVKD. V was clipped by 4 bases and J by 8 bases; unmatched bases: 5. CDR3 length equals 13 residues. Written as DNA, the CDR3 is TGTGCCATCAGTGGGACAGGGGAAGGAGGCTACACCTTC. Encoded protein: CAISGTGEGGYTF.

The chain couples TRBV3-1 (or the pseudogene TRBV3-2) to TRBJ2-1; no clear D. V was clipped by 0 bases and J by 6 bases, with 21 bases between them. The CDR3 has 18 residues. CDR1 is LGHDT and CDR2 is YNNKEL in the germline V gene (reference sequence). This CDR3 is CASSQDLPNFPQRNEQFF. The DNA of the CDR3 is TGTGCCAGCAGCCAAGATCTACCCAACTTCCCCCAACGCAATGAGCAGTTCTTC.

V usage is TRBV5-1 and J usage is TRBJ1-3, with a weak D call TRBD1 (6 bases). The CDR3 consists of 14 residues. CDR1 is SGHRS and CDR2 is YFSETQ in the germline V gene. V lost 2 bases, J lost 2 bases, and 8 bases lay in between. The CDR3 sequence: CASSFRGPGNTIYF. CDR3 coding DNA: TGCGCCAGCAGCTTCAGGGGCCCTGGAAACACCATATATTTT.

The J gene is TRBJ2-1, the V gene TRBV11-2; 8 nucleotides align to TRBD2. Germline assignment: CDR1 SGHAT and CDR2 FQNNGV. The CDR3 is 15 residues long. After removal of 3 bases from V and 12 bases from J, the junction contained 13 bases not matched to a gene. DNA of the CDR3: TGTGCCAGCAGCTTTTCGATTTCCGGGGGGGAACGGCAGTTCTTC. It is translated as CASSFSISGGERQFF.